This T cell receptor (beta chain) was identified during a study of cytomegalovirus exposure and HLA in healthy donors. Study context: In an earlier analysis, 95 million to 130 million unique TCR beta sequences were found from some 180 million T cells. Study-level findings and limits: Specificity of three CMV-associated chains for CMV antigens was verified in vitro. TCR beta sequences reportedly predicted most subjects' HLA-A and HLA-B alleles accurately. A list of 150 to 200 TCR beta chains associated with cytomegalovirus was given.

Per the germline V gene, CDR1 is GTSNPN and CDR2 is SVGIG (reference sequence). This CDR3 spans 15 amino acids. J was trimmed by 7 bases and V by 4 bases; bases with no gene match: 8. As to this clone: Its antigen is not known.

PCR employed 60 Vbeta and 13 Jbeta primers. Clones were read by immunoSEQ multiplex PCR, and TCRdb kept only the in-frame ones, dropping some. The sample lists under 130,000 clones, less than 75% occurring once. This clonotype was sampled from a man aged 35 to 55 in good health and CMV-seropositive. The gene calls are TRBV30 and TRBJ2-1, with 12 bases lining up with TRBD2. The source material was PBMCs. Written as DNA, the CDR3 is TGTGCCTGGACTATGGGACTAGCGGGCCCTAATGAGCAGTTCTTC. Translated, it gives CAWTMGLAGPNEQFF.